These 10 T cell receptor beta chains came from one sample sequenced in a study of T cell repertoires in cytomegalovirus infection. TCRdb processed the reads anew with MiXCR; each CDR3 protein has one entry. The table includes 300,000 to 400,000 distinct CDR3 sequences, just under 25% detected once. Antigens of these TCRs are unknown. This specimen consisted of cultured PBMCs, obtained from culture after CMV antigen stimulation. Receptors originate from a human donor in good health (CMV status not recorded). Some clones in this sample may be carry-over from other donors' samples.

The chain is built from TRBV20-1 and TRBJ1-2; TRBD1 might be the D (6 bases). The V end lost 3 bases, the J end lost 6 bases, and 14 bases lay between the germline ends. CDR1 is DFQATT, CDR2 SNEGSKA, per germline (reference sequence). The CDR3 extends over 13 amino acids. CDR3 in amino acids: CSASRPAGDGYTF. As DNA, the CDR3 is TGCAGTGCTAGTCGCCCGGCAGGGGATGGCTACACCTTC.

This clonotype has a handful of counts. The rearrangement uses TRBV11-2 and TRBJ2-1, with a possible D match to TRBD2 (6 bases). V lost 5 bases to trimming and J lost 14 bases, with 16 bases between them. Germline CDR1 SGHAT, CDR2 FQNNGV. The CDR3 covers 12 residues. In nucleotides, the CDR3 is TGTGCCAGCAGCCGGGTGGGGGGTCCGGAGTTCTTC. This codes for CASSRVGGPEFF.

This clonotype was recorded a few times. The V call is TRBV15, the J call TRBJ2-3; 9 bases are shared with TRBD2. Germline loops: CDR1 LNHNV, CDR2 YYDKDF (reference sequence). J lost 4 bases, V lost 4 bases, and 6 bases had no gene match. The CDR3 length is 15 residues. In nucleotides, the CDR3 is TGTGCCACCAGCACTTTAGCGGGAGAGGCAGATACGCAGTATTTT. Encoded protein: CATSTLAGEADTQYF.

This clonotype appeared many times. The V call is TRBV12-3 or TRBV12-4, the J call TRBJ2-2; D is undetermined. This CDR3 comprises 14 residues. V shed 6 bases and J shed 4 bases, with 12 bases lying between them. CDR3 region: CASRGLGFTGELFF. The CDR3 region has the DNA TGTGCCAGCAGGGGCCTAGGGTTCACCGGGGAGCTGTTTTTT.

The V and J genes are TRBV5-1 and TRBJ1-5; TRBD1 might be the D (6 bases). This CDR3 contains 14 residues. The germline V gene encodes CDR1 SGHRS and CDR2 YFSETQ. V was shortened by 4 bases and J by 0 bases, with 8 bases between the two germline ends. The CDR3 sequence: CASSAGDSNQPQHF. CDR3 nucleotide sequence: TGCGCCAGCAGCGCAGGGGATAGCAATCAGCCCCAGCATTTT.

This chain uses TRBV6-5 with TRBJ2-1; 10 bases map to TRBD2. After removal of 2 bases from V and 6 bases from J, the junction contained 10 bases not matched to a gene. Germline V gene sequence: CDR1 MNHEY, CDR2 SVGAGI. The CDR3 is made up of 17 amino acids. CDR3 residues: CASSYQDIAGGFNEQFF. The CDR3 nucleotides read TGTGCCAGCAGTTACCAGGACATAGCGGGAGGATTCAATGAGCAGTTCTTC.

The chain combines TRBV12-3 or TRBV12-4 with TRBJ1-1; the match to TRBD1 covers 8 bases. The J segment lost 2 bases and the V segment lost 6 bases, leaving 8 bases of the junction unmatched. CDR3 size: 15 residues. The DNA for the CDR3 is TGTGCCAGCAGCCCAAACAGGGGGTCTAACACTGAAGCTTTCTTT. It specifies CASSPNRGSNTEAFF.

This clonotype was recorded a few times. CDR3 residues: CASSQAGGQGSTGELFF. CDR3 nucleotides: TGCGCCAGCAGCCAAGCGGGTGGCCAGGGGTCCACCGGGGAGCTGTTTTTT. The rearrangement uses TRBV4-3 and TRBJ2-2, with D possibly TRBD1 on 6 matching bases. Germline CDR1 reads LGHNA; CDR2 reads YSLEER. Trimming pared 1 base from V and 4 bases from J, leaving 16 bases between. This CDR3 region has 17 residues.

The CDR3 spells CASSPRTDLNTEAFF. Here the CDR3 DNA reads TGTGCCAGCAGCCCGCGGACGGATTTGAACACTGAAGCTTTCTTT. The chain couples TRBV11-3 to TRBJ1-1; D unclear. The CDR3 sequence is 15 residues long. The V gene's germline CDR1 is SGHNT and CDR2 YENEEA. With 5 bases removed from V and 0 bases from J, the gap between germline ends came to 13 bases.

V and J are TRBV7-9 and TRBJ1-1, with D hard to call. The CDR3 is 16 amino acids. Germline CDR1 reads SEHNR; CDR2 reads FQNEAQ (reference sequence). The germline V and J ends were trimmed by 5 bases and 2 bases, with 18 bases remaining between them. The CDR3 DNA is TGTGCCAGCAGCCGACCCAGTGGGAGGCCCAACACTGAAGCTTTCTTT. Its translation is CASSRPSGRPNTEAFF.